This entry is about one T cell receptor beta chain. TCRdb's copy holds only in-frame clones and misses some; the assay was immunoSEQ multiplex PCR. The repertoire includes roughly 71,000 clones, around 82% of them detected once, and around 9.5% sits in the top ten. The V gene lost 5 bases and the J gene lost 2 bases, with 2 bases spanning the gap. The CDR3 runs to 11 residues. The source of the sample is a study of blood T cell repertoires in COVID-19. This TCR derives from a man aged 50 to 60 with active COVID-19. Sample: peripheral blood. The rearrangement links TRBV12-3 or TRBV12-4 to TRBJ2-3; no clear D. The CDR3 coding sequence is TGTGCCAGCAGTCTCACAGATACGCAGTATTTT. Its protein product is CASSLTDTQYF.